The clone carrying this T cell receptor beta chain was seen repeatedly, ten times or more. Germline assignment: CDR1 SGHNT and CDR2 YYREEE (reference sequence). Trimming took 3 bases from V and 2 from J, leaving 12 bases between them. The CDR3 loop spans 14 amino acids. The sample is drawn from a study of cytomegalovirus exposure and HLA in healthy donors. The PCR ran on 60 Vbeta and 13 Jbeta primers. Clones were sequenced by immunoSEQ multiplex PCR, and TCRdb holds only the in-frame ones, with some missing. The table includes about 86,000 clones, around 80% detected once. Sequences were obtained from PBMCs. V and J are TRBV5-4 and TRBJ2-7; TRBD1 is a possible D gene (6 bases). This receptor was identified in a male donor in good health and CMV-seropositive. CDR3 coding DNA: TGTGCCAGCAGCTCGGCGGACAGAGCCTACGAGCAGTACTTC. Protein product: CASSSADRAYEQYF.